The text below deals with one TCR beta chain. Its antigen is unknown. No qualities accompany the bases; no much larger clone lies one base away. Clipping removes 4 bases from V and 4 bases from J, with 7 as the unmatched junction base count. For CDR1 and CDR2, the germline V gene lists SGHRS and YFSETQ. CDR3 length: 14 amino acids, cysteine to phenylalanine. Only the CDR3 portion is preserved as DNA: 42 bases, with reading frame beginning at the first base. These data come from a study of shared clonotypes between healthy human individuals (TCRdb year 2020). In the study overall: The cohort included a few men and a couple of women between 18 and 49 years of age. To increase sequencing depth and limit assay-specific biases, TCR repertoire library preparation and sequencing were carried out by different laboratories using diverse techniques. For each donor, three plates each were used for CD4 naive and CD4 memory, two plates were used for CD8 naive, and one plate was used for CD8 memory. Leukapheresis yielded between about 0.8 and 8.9 billion PBMCs per donor. Blood TCR repertoires of five healthy adults were deeply sequenced to estimate repertoire size and the extent of clonotype sharing between individuals. Here is what the overall study found, with its caveats: Larger estimated clonotype richness was generally found for naive subsets than for memory subsets. Pairwise subsampling indicated that sequencing depth was expected to affect the degree of clonotype sharing among donors. The genetic and exposure-history diversity represented was limited by the small number of donors. Even with the large sequencing depth, rarefaction of the sorted-subset datasets indicated that sequencing was incomplete. Sampling was restricted to blood, and TCR repertoires in tissues likely differ from the TCR repertoires found in blood. When several donors were compared, the shared fraction of clonotypes was about 5% for naive CD4, around 3.5% for naive CD8, about 2.4% for memory CD4, and 0.4% for memory CD8. Higher generation probabilities were observed for clonotypes shared by all four sorted-subset donors than for non-shared clonotypes.

TCR CDR3 regions were amplified from genomic DNA by multiplex PCR using the deep immunoSEQ assay. Extracted genomic DNA from each cell subset was distributed evenly across all wells of several immunoSEQ 96-well plates, and each plate was treated as a replicate. Each replicate PCR for sorted subsets received approximately 200 ng genomic DNA, equal to 28,000 or so T cell genomes. The purified libraries were quantified using a Qubit 3.0 fluorometer, sized with a Bioanalyzer 2100, and then quantified again using the KAPA Library Quantification kit. Each immunoSEQ 96-well plate was sequenced on its own single-read 150-cycle Illumina NextSeq 550 flow cell. The study's own analysis went as follows. The immunoSEQ output contained only junctional sequences without quality scores, so filtering could not match that applied to full-length reads. To assign V/J genes and CDR3, sequences were annotated using PyIR, a Python wrapper for IgBLAST v1.9, with IMGT germline references. Reads were filtered out if the reads had weak V/J assignments (E-value above 1e-6), no CDR3, stop codons, out-of-frame junctions, or ambiguous translated residues. V3J clonotypes were defined as sequences sharing the same inferred V gene, J gene, and CDR3 amino acid sequence. Percentage overlap between repertoires was calculated by dividing the number of shared unique clonotypes by the size of the smaller repertoire. Three approaches were used to assess repertoire richness: RTK rarefaction, the Chao1 estimator, and Recon v2.1 estimates of unobserved clonotypes. Generation probabilities for all TCRbeta clonotypes obtained by the gDNA method from four donors were computed using OLGA. Imported from immuneACCESS, the table was reduced by TCRdb to in-frame sequences with V and J called. These copies leave out some clones; in studies compared against another copy, an unresolved V gene accounts for under half, and the cause of the remainder is not known. That table gives V, J and clone size, and the DNA gave D and trimming. Recorded for this sample are millions of clones; 90% to 95% of them occurred a single time. Roughly 0.36% of the sample is taken by the ten largest.

Healthy HIV-negative adults with no recently reported acute infections or vaccinations were included as donors. All donors were Caucasian adults living in Nashville, Tennessee, USA. CD4+ T cells were enriched by magnetic negative selection, after which naive cells were positively selected on CD45RA and the negative fraction was taken as the memory subset. After blood collection by leukapheresis, PBMCs were isolated using Ficoll-Histopaque density gradient centrifugation and then cryopreserved in the vapor phase of liquid nitrogen. Purity and quantity of every magnetically sorted T cell population were checked by analytical flow cytometry. Each sorted fraction had its genomic DNA isolated and then quantified by UV absorbance on a Nanodrop 2000c.

The chain employs TRBV5-1 and TRBJ1-1, with 7 central nucleotides matching TRBD1. Sequencing used naive CD4+ T cells from PBMCs. The cell subset or site label, as the study defines it: CD45RA+ positively selected. This clonotype was obtained from a man between 18 and 29 years old in good health. Some clones in this sample may be carry-over from other donors' samples. The base sequence is TGCGCCAGCAGCGCCACAGGGGCGAGCACTGAAGCTTTCTTT. It encodes CASSATGASTEAFF.